The 23 T cell receptor beta chains below come from one sample, sequenced in a study of beta chain features in type 1 diabetes. Overall study results and limits: In all four CD4+ subsets, TCRB CDR3 length was significantly, moderately reduced in type 1 diabetes.

The sequenced template was cDNA made from the entire isolated RNA. TCRdb's copy holds only in-frame clones and misses some; the assay was immunoSEQ multiplex PCR. Counted here are around 650,000 clones, about an eighth occurring once; the ten biggest clones make up roughly 0.11%. These receptors have no known antigen. Sequencing input: naive CD4+ T cells from blood. These receptor sequences come from a man younger than 40 with type 1 diabetes.

The chain is built from TRBV4-2 and TRBJ2-3; either TRBD1 or TRBD2 may supply D (7 bases each). Germline V gene sequence: CDR1 LGHNA, CDR2 YNFKEQ. The V end lost 1 base, the J end lost 4 bases, and 15 bases lay between the germline ends. The CDR3 has 16 residues. This CDR3 reads CASSQAAGGVADTQYF. The CDR3, as DNA: TGTGCCAGCAGCCAAGCGGCAGGGGGGGTTGCAGATACGCAGTATTTT.

The rearrangement uses TRBV9 and TRBJ2-5; TRBD2 matches at 13 bases. V was clipped by 0 bases and J by 3 bases; unmatched bases: 11. Germline-derived CDR1 and CDR2 are SGDLS and YYNGEE. There are 19 residues in the CDR3. In nucleotides, the CDR3 is TGTGCCAGCAGCGTAGAGTTCGGTACTAGCGGGGGGGCGGAAGAGACCCAGTACTTC. Residues: CASSVEFGTSGGAEETQYF. The full variable domain, rest sourced from reference TRBV9 and TRBJ2-5, is DSGVTQTPKHLITATGQRVTLRCSPRSGDLSVYWYQQSLDQGLQFLIQYYNGEERAKGNILERFSAQQFPDLHSELNLSSLELGDSALYFCASSVEFGTSGGAEETQYFGPGTRLLVL.

The J gene is TRBJ1-2, the V gene TRBV7-2; D uncertain. Germline-derived CDR1 and CDR2 are SGHTA and FQGNSA. V was shortened by 5 bases and J by 6 bases, with 10 bases between the two germline ends. This CDR3 has 12 residues. The CDR3 spells CASSPDWNGYTF. The CDR3 DNA sequence: TGTGCCAGCAGCCCCGATTGGAATGGCTACACCTTC.

This clone was observed a handful of times. The chain combines TRBV25-1 with TRBJ1-4, with 10 bases that match TRBD1. The V segment lost 5 bases and the J segment 6 bases; nucleotides outside the gene matches: 3. This CDR3 spans 14 amino acids. The germline V gene encodes CDR1 MGHDK and CDR2 SYGVNS. The CDR3 DNA reads as TGTGCCAGCAGTTCCGACAGGGGGCATGAAAAACTGTTTTTT. Its translation is CASSSDRGHEKLFF. Complete variable domain (other parts from reference TRBV25-1 and TRBJ1-4): EADIYQTPRYLVIGTGKKITLECSQTMGHDKMYWYQQDPGMELHLIHYSYGVNSTEKGDLSSESTVSRIRTEHFPLTLESARPSHTSQYLCASSSDRGHEKLFFGSGTQLSVL.

The rearrangement joins TRBV7-9 to TRBJ2-1, with a tentative D call TRBD2 (6 bases). The length of the CDR3 is 13 residues. V dropped 5 bases and J dropped 9 bases, with 14 bases sitting between them. CDR1 and CDR2 (germline): SEHNR, FQNEAQ (reference sequence). DNA of the CDR3: TGTGCCAGCAGCCCACTAGCTTTCGGTGAGCAGTTCTTC. Translation: CASSPLAFGEQFF.

The J gene is TRBJ2-5, the V gene TRBV4-3; TRBD2 is a possible D gene (5 bases). Looked up from germline, CDR1 is LGHNA and CDR2 is YSLEER. The CDR3 sequence is 14 residues long. The V end was cut by 2 bases, the J end by 7 bases, with 14 bases between. CDR3 loop: CASSQQRAGGTQYF. Here the CDR3 DNA reads TGCGCCAGCAGCCAACAACGGGCAGGAGGGACCCAGTACTTC.

Worth noting for this clone: The sample holds other DNA sequences that translate to the same CDR3. The chain employs TRBV5-1 and TRBJ1-5, with D unclear. V was cut by 1 base and J by 5 bases, with 7 bases left in between. The CDR3 covers 13 residues. Per germline, CDR1 SGHRS and CDR2 YFSETQ. The CDR3 DNA reads as TGCGCCAGCAGCTTGTCGGGCGATCAGCCCCAGCATTTT. Its protein is CASSLSGDQPQHF.

V and J are TRBV4-3 and TRBJ2-2; TRBD1 is a possible D gene (5 bases). The CDR3 length is 15 residues. Germline V gives CDR1 LGHNA, CDR2 YSLEER. With 4 bases removed from V and 0 bases from J, the gap between germline ends came to 9 bases. The CDR3 reads CASSRQPTNTGELFF. In DNA form, the CDR3 reads TGCGCCAGCAGCCGACAGCCCACGAACACCGGGGAGCTGTTTTTT.

This clone was recorded a few times. The chain recombines TRBV7-9 with TRBJ2-5; 10 nucleotides align to TRBD2. Germline CDR1 reads SEHNR; CDR2 reads FQNEAQ (reference sequence). J gave up 5 bases and V 5 bases, and 8 bases lay outside the gene matches. This CDR3 is built from 15 residues. For the CDR3, the DNA is TGTGCCAGCAGCCCCATAGCGGGGGGAGTCGAGACCCAGTACTTC. It is translated as CASSPIAGGVETQYF.

The rearrangement links TRBV30 to TRBJ2-3; 7 bases line up with TRBD2. The germline V gene encodes CDR1 GTSNPN and CDR2 SVGIG (reference sequence). The CDR3 spans 13 residues. The trim removed 5 bases at V and 3 bases at J, leaving 5 bases unmatched. CDR3 in amino acids: CAWGLGGTDTQYF. The CDR3 bases are TGTGCCTGGGGACTAGGAGGGACAGATACGCAGTATTTT.

The rearrangement uses TRBV19 and TRBJ1-5; D perhaps matches TRBD1 (6 bases). The germline V gene encodes CDR1 LNHDA and CDR2 SQIVND (reference sequence). V lost 4 bases and J 1 base, leaving 14 bases between the germline ends. This CDR3 is built from 16 residues. CDR3 nucleotide sequence: TGTGCCAGTAGTAATGGGGGCCTAGGCAGCAATCAGCCCCAGCATTTT. It encodes CASSNGGLGSNQPQHF.

The rearrangement joins TRBV11-2 to TRBJ2-3; TRBD1 or TRBD2 may be the D gene (6 bases each). Germline-derived CDR1 and CDR2 are SGHAT and FQNNGV. The CDR3 runs to 15 residues. Trimming cost V 6 bases and J 6 bases, with 19 bases left between them. The CDR3 loop reads CASRDPRGTGDTQYF. The CDR3 DNA reads TGTGCCAGCAGGGATCCGCGGGGCACAGGGGATACGCAGTATTTT.

This chain links TRBV6-6 with TRBJ2-3; TRBD1 matches 7 bases. V lost 6 bases, J lost 5 bases, and 8 bases stayed unmatched. The germline CDR1 and CDR2 sequences are MNHNY and SVGAGI (reference sequence). The CDR3 is 14 residues long. CDR3 sequence (DNA): TGTGCCAGCAGACTCGACAGGGCAGGAGATACGCAGTATTTT. Translating it yields CASRLDRAGDTQYF.

This clone was recorded a few times. The chain carries TRBV18 and TRBJ2-7; D is perhaps TRBD1 (5 bases). V lost 2 bases and J 3 bases, leaving 14 bases between the germline ends. The CDR3 is 15 amino acids. The germline gives CDR1 KGHSH, CDR2 LQKENI. CDR3 sequence reads: CASSPMPGNIYEQYF. CDR3 DNA sequence: TGTGCCAGCTCACCAATGCCAGGGAACATCTACGAGCAGTACTTC.

This clone came up a few times. The V call is TRBV19, the J call TRBJ2-1, with D possibly being TRBD2 (6 bases). V lost 6 bases and J lost 12, with 15 bases in between. The CDR3 is made up of 12 amino acids. Germline-derived CDR1 and CDR2 are LNHDA and SQIVND (reference sequence). CDR3 DNA sequence: TGTGCCAGTAGCCCAGGGCTGGGGGGGCAGTTCTTC. This gives the protein CASSPGLGGQFF.

V gene TRBV4-2 combines with J gene TRBJ2-3; TRBD1 aligns across 7 bases. The germline V gene has CDR1 LGHNA and CDR2 YNFKEQ. Unmatched junction bases numbered 6, after V lost 0 bases and J lost 3 bases. This CDR3 region has 16 residues. In DNA, the CDR3 is TGTGCCAGCAGCCAAGATTTGAAGGGGGCAACAGATACGCAGTATTTT. Translation gives CASSQDLKGATDTQYF.

This clone was seen a few times. CDR3 DNA: TGCGCCAGCAGCTCCCTGACTCCCTACGAGCAGTACTTC. Translation gives CASSSLTPYEQYF. The gene calls are TRBV5-1 and TRBJ2-7, with no clear D. The CDR3 is made up of 13 amino acids. Germline assignment: CDR1 SGHRS and CDR2 YFSETQ. V was cut by 3 bases and J by 2 bases, with 9 bases left in between.

This clone appeared a few times. The rearrangement uses TRBV5-1 and TRBJ2-5; D not resolved. Between the trimmed V and J ends, which lost 4 bases and 2 bases, there was a span of 12 bases. The germline gives CDR1 SGHRS, CDR2 YFSETQ. The CDR3 length is 14 residues. DNA of the CDR3: TGCGCCAGCAGCGGTGTGGGTCATCAAGAGACCCAGTACTTC. Its translation is CASSGVGHQETQYF. The variable domain in full, completed from reference TRBV5-1 and TRBJ2-5, reads KAGVTQTPRYLIKTRGQQVTLSCSPISGHRSVSWYQQTPGQGLQFLFEYFSETQRNKGNFPGRFSGRQFSNSRSEMNVSTLELGDSALYLCASSGVGHQETQYFGPGTRLLVL.

The chain employs TRBV10-3 and TRBJ2-7, with 11 positions matching TRBD1. J gave up 6 bases and V 6 bases, and 10 bases lay outside the gene matches. Germline V gives CDR1 ENHRY, CDR2 SYGVKD. This CDR3 comprises 15 residues. CDR3 in DNA: TGTGCCATCAGCAACCTAGGGACAGGGGGAGGCGAGCAGTACTTC. Translation: CAISNLGTGGGEQYF.

This clone was seen more than once but under ten times. The CDR3 reads CASSSRFLNTEAFF. For the CDR3, the DNA is TGTGCCAGCAGCTCCCGATTTTTGAACACTGAAGCTTTCTTT. J is TRBJ1-1 and V is TRBV7-9, with D unclear. The germline V gene encodes CDR1 SEHNR and CDR2 FQNEAQ (reference sequence). Trimming pared 4 bases from V and 0 bases from J, leaving 9 bases between. The CDR3 is 14 amino acids.

The chain joins TRBV4-2 to TRBJ1-1, with 11 bases lining up with TRBD1. The CDR3 is made up of 16 amino acids. V lost 3 bases, J lost 5 bases, and 8 bases stayed unmatched. Germline V gives CDR1 LGHNA, CDR2 YNFKEQ. CDR3 DNA sequence: TGTGCCAGCAGCCACAAGGAGGGACAGGGGGTAACTGAAGCTTTCTTT. It specifies CASSHKEGQGVTEAFF.

The chain couples TRBV7-9 to TRBJ1-1; no definite D call. CDR3 length: 12 amino acids. The germline V gene has CDR1 SEHNR and CDR2 FQNEAQ (reference sequence). Trimming pared 1 base from V and 11 bases from J, leaving 11 bases between. This CDR3 is CASSLVASAAFF. Written as DNA, the CDR3 is TGTGCCAGCAGCTTAGTTGCGTCGGCTGCTTTCTTT.

This clone came up a few times. This sequence joins TRBV7-9 and TRBJ1-1; the D is unclear. CDR1 is SEHNR, CDR2 FQNEAQ, per germline (reference sequence). This CDR3 is built from 13 residues. V dropped 6 bases and J dropped 1 base, with 9 bases sitting between them. The CDR3 here is CASRATSNTEAFF. CDR3 sequence (DNA): TGTGCCAGCAGGGCCACCTCGAACACTGAAGCTTTCTTT. The complete variable domain, with remaining parts taken from reference TRBV7-9 and TRBJ1-1, reads DTGVSQNPRHKITKRGQNVTFRCDPISEHNRLYWYRQTLGQGPEFLTYFQNEAQLEKSRLLSDRFSAERPKGSFSTLEIQRTEQGDSAMYLCASRATSNTEAFFGQGTRLTVV.